Listed below are T cell receptor beta chains from one sample, sequenced in a study of T cells in Graves' hyperthyroidism and ophthalmopathy. One entry per CDR3 protein results from TCRdb running MiXCR on the multiplex PCR reads. The data contain hundreds of thousands of distinct CDR3 sequences, roughly 15% of them singletons. The sample comprised blood. These TCRs come from a woman aged 18 to 35 with Graves' ophthalmopathy. The CDR3 runs from the conserved cysteine through the conserved F or W. A D gene is named only where the DNA matches it firmly. Clone size is stated in some rows and not others, as once, few, many or a class when expanded.

d_gene	abundance	v_gene	len	j_gene	CDR3aa	CDR3nt
TRBD1	many	TRBV28	15	TRBJ1-2	CASKRDRGLHYGYTF	TGTGCCAGCAAAAGAGACAGGGGGCTCCACTATGGCTACACCTTC
-	many	TRBV10-3	14	TRBJ2-1	CAISPQDTYNEQFF	TGTGCCATCAGCCCTCAGGACACATACAATGAGCAGTTCTTC
-	-	TRBV19	15	TRBJ2-2	CASSKWTENTGELFF	TGTGCCAGTAGTAAGTGGACAGAGAACACCGGGGAGCTGTTTTTT
-	many	TRBV11-2	14	TRBJ1-1	CASSLRQWNPEAFF	TGTGCCAGCAGCTTGAGACAGTGGAACCCTGAAGCTTTCTTT
-	many	TRBV7-3	14	TRBJ2-2	CASSLTGNTGELFF	TGTGCCAGCAGCTTGACGGGGAACACCGGGGAGCTGTTTTTT
-	many	TRBV2	12	TRBJ1-1	CARELENTEAFF	TGTGCCAGAGAACTGGAGAACACTGAAGCCTTCTTT
-	many	TRBV3-1	15	TRBJ2-5	CASSPGLGAGETQYF	TGTGCCAGCAGCCCAGGACTGGGGGCGGGAGAGACCCAGTACTTC
-	many	TRBV7-9	15	TRBJ1-3	CASSLLQGSGNTIYF	TGTGCCAGCAGCTTATTGCAGGGCTCTGGAAACACCATATATTTT
-	few	TRBV10-1	12	TRBJ2-7	CASVPRVHEQYF	TGCGCCAGCGTGCCTAGGGTCCACGAGCAGTACTTC
TRBD1	-	TRBV12-3/TRBV12-4	15	TRBJ1-1	CASSSGDRGRTEASF	TGTGCCAGCAGTTCTGGGGACAGGGGGCGCACTGAAGCTTCCTTT